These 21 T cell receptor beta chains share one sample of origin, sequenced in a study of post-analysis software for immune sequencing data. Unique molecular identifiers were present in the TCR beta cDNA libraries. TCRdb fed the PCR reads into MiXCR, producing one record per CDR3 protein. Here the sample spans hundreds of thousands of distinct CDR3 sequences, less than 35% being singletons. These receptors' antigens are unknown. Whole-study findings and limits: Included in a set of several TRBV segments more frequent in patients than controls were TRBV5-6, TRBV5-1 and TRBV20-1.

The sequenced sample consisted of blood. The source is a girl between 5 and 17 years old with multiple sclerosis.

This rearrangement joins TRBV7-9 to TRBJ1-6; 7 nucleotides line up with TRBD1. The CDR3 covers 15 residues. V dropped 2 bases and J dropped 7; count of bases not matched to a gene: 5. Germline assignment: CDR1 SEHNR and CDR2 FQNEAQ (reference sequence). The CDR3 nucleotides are TGTGCCAGCAGCTTAAGGGACAGTACGAATTCACCCCTCCACTTT. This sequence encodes CASSLRDSTNSPLHF.

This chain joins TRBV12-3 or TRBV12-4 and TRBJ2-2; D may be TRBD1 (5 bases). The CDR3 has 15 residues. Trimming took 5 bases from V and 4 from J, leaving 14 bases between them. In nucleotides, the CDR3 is TGTGCCAGCAGTGCGACAGCTCCGGGCACCGGGGAGCTGTTTTTT. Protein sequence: CASSATAPGTGELFF.

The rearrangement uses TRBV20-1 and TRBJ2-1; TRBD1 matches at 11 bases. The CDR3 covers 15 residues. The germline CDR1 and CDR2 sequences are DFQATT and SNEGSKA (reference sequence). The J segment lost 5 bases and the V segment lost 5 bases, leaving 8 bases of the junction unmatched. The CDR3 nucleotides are TGCAGTGCTGGCTTGGGACAGGGGGATCACAATGAGCAGTTCTTC. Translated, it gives CSAGLGQGDHNEQFF.

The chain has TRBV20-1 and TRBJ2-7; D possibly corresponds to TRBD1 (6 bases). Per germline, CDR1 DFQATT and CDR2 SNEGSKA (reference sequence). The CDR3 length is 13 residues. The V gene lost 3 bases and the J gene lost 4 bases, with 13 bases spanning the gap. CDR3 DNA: TGCAGTGCTAGGGGCAGAAGGGGGTACGAGCAGTACTTC. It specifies CSARGRRGYEQYF.

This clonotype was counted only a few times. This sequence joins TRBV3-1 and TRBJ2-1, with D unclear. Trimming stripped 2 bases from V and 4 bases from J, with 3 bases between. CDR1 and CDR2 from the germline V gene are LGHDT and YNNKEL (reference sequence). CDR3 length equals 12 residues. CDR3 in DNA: TGTGCCAGCAGCCAATGGTACAATGAGCAGTTCTTC. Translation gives CASSQWYNEQFF.

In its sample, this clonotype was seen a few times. The DNA for the CDR3 is TGCAGTGCTAGAGGGCAGGGAGGGCCGAGAGCTAACTATGGCTACACCTTC. Translated: CSARGQGGPRANYGYTF. This chain connects TRBV20-1 to TRBJ1-2; D is perhaps TRBD1 (5 bases). V lost 1 base and J 0 bases, leaving 18 bases between the germline ends. The CDR3 consists of 17 residues. Germline CDR1 reads DFQATT; CDR2 reads SNEGSKA (reference sequence).

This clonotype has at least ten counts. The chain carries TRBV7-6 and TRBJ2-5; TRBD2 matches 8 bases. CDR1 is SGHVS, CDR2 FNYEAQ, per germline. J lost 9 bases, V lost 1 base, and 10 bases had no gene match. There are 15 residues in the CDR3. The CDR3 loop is CASSLDRTSLSAQYF. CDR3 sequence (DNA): TGTGCCAGCAGCTTAGACAGGACTAGCCTATCGGCCCAGTACTTC.

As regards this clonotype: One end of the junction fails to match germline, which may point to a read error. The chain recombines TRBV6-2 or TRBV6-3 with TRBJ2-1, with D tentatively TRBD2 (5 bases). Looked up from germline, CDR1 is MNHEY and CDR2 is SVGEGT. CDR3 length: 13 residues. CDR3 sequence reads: CVSGRGGYNEQFF. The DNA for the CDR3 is TGTGTCAGCGGACGGGGTGGGTACAATGAGCAGTTCTTC.

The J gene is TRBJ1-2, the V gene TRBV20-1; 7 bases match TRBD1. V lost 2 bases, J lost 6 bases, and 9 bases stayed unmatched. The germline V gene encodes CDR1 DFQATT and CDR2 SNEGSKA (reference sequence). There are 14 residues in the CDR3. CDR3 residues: CSARPAGQIHGYTF. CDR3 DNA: TGCAGTGCTAGACCGGCGGGACAGATCCATGGCTACACCTTC.

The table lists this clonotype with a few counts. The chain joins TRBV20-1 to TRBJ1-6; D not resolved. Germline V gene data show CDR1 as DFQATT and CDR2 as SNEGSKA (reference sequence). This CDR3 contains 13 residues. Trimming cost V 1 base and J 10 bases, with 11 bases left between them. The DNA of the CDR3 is TGCAGTGCTAGAGTCGGGGTTGAGTCACCCCTCCACTTT. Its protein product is CSARVGVESPLHF.

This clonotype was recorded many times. CDR3 region: CASSVGRAYETQYF. The CDR3 bases are TGTGCCAGCAGTGTCGGGAGGGCGTATGAGACCCAGTACTTC. J is TRBJ2-5 and V is TRBV28, with 8 positions matching TRBD2. The CDR3 runs to 14 residues. V shed 5 bases, J shed 5 bases, and the junction held 7 bases outside the gene matches. Germline loops: CDR1 MDHEN, CDR2 SYDVKM.

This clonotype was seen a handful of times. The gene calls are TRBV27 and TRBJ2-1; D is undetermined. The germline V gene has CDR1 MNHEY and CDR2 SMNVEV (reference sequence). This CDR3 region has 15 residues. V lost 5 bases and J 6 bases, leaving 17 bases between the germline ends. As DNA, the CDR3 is TGTGCCAGCAGTGCCCTGATGAGAAGAGGCAATGAGCAGTTCTTC. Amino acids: CASSALMRRGNEQFF.

The DNA of the CDR3 is TGTGCCAGCAGTTTATCAGGCGGCCTCCGCGAGCAGTACTTC. Translated: CASSLSGGLREQYF. The chain links TRBV12-3 or TRBV12-4 to TRBJ2-5; D gene unclear. The DNA end lines up better with TRBJ2-7; the J call may be wrong. This CDR3 is built from 14 residues.

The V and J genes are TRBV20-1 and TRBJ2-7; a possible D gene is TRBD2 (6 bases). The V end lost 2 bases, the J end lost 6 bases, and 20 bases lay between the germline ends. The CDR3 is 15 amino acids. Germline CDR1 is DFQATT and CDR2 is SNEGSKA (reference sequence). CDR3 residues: CSARTPGLYPGEQYF. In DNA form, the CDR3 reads TGCAGTGCTAGAACCCCGGGACTCTACCCCGGCGAGCAGTACTTC.

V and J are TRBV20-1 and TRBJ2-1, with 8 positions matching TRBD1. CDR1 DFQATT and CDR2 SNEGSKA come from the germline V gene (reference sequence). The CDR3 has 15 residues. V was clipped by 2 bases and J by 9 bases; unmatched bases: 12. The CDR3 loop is CSARPLGQGRGEQFF. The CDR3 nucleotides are TGCAGTGCTAGACCTTTAGGACAGGGCCGGGGTGAGCAGTTCTTC.

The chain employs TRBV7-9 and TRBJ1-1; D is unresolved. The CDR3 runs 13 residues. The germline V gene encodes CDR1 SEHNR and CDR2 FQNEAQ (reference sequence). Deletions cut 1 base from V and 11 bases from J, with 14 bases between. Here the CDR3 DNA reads TGTGCCAGCAGCTTAGAATCCGATGGAGAGGCTTTCTTT. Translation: CASSLESDGEAFF.

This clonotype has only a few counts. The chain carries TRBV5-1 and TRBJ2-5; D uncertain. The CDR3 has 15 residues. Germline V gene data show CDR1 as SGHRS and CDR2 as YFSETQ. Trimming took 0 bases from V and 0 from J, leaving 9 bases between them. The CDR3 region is CASSLVVSYQETQYF. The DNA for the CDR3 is TGCGCCAGCAGCTTGGTGGTCAGTTACCAAGAGACCCAGTACTTC. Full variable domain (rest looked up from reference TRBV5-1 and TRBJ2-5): KAGVTQTPRYLIKTRGQQVTLSCSPISGHRSVSWYQQTPGQGLQFLFEYFSETQRNKGNFPGRFSGRQFSNSRSEMNVSTLELGDSALYLCASSLVVSYQETQYFGPGTRLLVL.

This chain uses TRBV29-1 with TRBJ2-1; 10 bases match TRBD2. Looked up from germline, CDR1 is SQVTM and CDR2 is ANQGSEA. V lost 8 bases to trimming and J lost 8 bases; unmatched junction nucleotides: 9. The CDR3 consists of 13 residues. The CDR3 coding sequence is TGCAGCTCAAAACTAGCGGGGTCTCATGAGCAGTTCTTC. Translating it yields CSSKLAGSHEQFF.

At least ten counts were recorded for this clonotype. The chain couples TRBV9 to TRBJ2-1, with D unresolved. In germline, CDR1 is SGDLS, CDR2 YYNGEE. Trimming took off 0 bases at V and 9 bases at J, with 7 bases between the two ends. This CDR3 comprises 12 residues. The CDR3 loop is CASSVGRGEQFF. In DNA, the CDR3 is TGTGCCAGCAGCGTAGGTCGAGGTGAGCAGTTCTTC.

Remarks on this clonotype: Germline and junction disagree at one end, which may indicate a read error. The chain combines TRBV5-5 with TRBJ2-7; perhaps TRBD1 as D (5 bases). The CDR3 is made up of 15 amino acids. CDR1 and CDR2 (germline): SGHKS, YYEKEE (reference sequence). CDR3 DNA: TGTACCAGCAGCGCAGGGTCAAGGAGCTCCTACGAGCAGTACTTC. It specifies CTSSAGSRSSYEQYF.

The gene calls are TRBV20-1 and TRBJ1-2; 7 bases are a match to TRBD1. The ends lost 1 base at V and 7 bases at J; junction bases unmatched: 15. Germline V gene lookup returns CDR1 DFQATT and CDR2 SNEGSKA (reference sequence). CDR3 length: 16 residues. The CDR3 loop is CSARVGGGAQVAGYTF. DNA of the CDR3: TGCAGTGCTAGAGTTGGAGGGGGCGCTCAGGTCGCTGGCTACACCTTC.